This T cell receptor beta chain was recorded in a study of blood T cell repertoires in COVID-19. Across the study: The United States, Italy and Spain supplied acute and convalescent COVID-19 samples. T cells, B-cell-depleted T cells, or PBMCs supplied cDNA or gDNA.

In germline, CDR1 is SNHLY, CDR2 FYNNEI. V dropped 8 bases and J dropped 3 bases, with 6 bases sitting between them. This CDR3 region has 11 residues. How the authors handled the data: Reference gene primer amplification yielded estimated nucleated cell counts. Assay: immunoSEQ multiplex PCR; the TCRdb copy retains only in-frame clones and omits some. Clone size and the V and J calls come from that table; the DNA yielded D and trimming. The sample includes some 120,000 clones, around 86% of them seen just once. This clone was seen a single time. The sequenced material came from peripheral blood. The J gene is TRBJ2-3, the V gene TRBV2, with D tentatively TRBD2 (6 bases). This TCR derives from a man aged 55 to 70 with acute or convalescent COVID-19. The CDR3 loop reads CASGRTDTQYF. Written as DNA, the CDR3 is TGTGCCAGCGGGAGGACAGATACGCAGTATTTT. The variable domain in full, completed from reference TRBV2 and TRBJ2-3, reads EPEVTQTPSHQVTQMGQEVILRCVPISNHLYFYWYRQILGQKVEFLVSFYNNEISEKSEIFDDQFSVERPDGSNFTLKIRSTKLEDSAMYFCASGRTDTQYFGPGTRLTVL.